The text below deals with one T cell receptor beta chain. Its antigen is unidentified. The data were obtained in a study of T cell repertoires in cytomegalovirus infection. Across the study: From public TCR beta signatures came an indication of both CMV infection and matching HLA type.

General observations from the study: Clonotypes of TCR beta that were HLA-C-restricted and CMV-specific dominated the ex vivo response.

MiXCR, applied by TCRdb to the reads, yields one record per CDR3 protein. The repertoire holds 650,000 to 850,000 distinct CDR3 sequences, with 25% to 30% as singletons. V shed 0 bases and J shed 8 bases, with 10 bases lying between them. Germline loops: CDR1 MNHEY, CDR2 SMNVEV (reference sequence). The CDR3 contains 13 residues. This sequence originates from a human donor in good health (CMV status not recorded). Some clones in this sample may be carry-over from other donors' samples. J is TRBJ1-2 and V is TRBV27, with D perhaps matching TRBD1 (6 bases). The sample was cultured CD8+ T cells from PBMCs, taken from culture after CMV antigen stimulation. CDR3 sequence reads: CASSLSRGGGYTF. CDR3 nucleotide sequence: TGTGCCAGCAGTTTATCCAGGGGAGGAGGCTACACCTTC.